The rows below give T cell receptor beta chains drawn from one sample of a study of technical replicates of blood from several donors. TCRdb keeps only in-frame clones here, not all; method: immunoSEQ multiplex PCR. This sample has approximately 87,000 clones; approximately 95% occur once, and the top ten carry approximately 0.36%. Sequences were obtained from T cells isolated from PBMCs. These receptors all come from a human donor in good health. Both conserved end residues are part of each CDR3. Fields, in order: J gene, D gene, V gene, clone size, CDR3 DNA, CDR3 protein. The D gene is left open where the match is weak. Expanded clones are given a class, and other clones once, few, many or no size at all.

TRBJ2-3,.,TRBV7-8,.,TGTGCCAGCAGCAAACTAGCATACACGGCAGATACGCAGTATTTT,CASSKLAYTADTQYF
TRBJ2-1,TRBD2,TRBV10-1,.,TGCGCCAGCAGTGACCTAGCGGGAAACAATGAGCAGTTCTTC,CASSDLAGNNEQFF
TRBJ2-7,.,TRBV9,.,TGTGCCAGCAGCCTCAGTCTCCTCTCCTACGAGCAGTACTTC,CASSLSLLSYEQYF
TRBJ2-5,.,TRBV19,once,TGTGCCAGTAGTATAGATGGGGCGGTAGAGACCCAGTACTTC,CASSIDGAVETQYF
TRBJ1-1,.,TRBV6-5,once,TGTGCCAGCAGTTACTCTGAGGGTTTGACTGAAGCTTTCTTT,CASSYSEGLTEAFF
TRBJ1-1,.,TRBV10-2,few,TGCGCCAGCAGTTGGCCTACAGGGCCGGACACTGAAGCTTTCTTT,CASSWPTGPDTEAFF
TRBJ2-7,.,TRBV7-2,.,TGTGCCAGCAGAGTCCAGGGTAGCGAGCAGTACTTC,CASRVQGSEQYF
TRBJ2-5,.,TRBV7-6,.,TGTGCCACCGCGCTGGTTGGGACCCAGTACTTC,CATALVGTQYF
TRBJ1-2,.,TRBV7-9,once,TGTGCCAGCAGCTTTTTAGGCGGACAGTATGGCTACACCTTC,CASSFLGGQYGYTF
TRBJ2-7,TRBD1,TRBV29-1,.,TGCAGCGTTTCTGGACAGGGCCCTCTCTACGAGCAGTACTTC,CSVSGQGPLYEQYF
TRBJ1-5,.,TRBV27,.,TGTGCCAGCAGTTTATATGGTGGGGGGAATCAGCCCCAGCATTTT,CASSLYGGGNQPQHF
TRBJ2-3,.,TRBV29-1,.,TGCAGCGTCCCGAAGACAGGCTACACAGATACGCAGTATTTT,CSVPKTGYTDTQYF
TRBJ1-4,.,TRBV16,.,TGTGCCAGCAGCCAAACCGCCCCCGGGACTAATGAAAAACTGTTTTTT,CASSQTAPGTNEKLFF
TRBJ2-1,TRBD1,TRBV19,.,TGTGCCAGTAGTGTACAGGGGAATGAGCAGTTCTTC,CASSVQGNEQFF
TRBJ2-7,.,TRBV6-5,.,TGTGCGGGAGGCAGGGGGAGAGACGAGCAGTACTTC,CAGGRGRDEQYF
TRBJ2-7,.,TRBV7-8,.,TGTGCCAGCACCGGGGGGACAGGCATCCTCGAGCAGTACTTC,CASTGGTGILEQYF
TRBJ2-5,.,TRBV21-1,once,TGTGCCAGCAGCAAAGCACCGGACAGGACGGAGACCCAGTACTTC,CASSKAPDRTETQYF
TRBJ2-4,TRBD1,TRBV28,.,TGTGCCAGCAGCACACAGGGGGTCGCCAAAAACATTCAGTACTTC,CASSTQGVAKNIQYF
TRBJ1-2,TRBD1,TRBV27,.,TGTGCCACCCACCGACCAGGGGGCTATGGCTACACCTTC,CATHRPGGYGYTF
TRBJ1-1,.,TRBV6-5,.,TGTGCCAGCAGTTACCATCGGCAGGGGGAAGCTTTCTTT,CASSYHRQGEAFF
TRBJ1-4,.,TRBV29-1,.,TGCAGCGTTGGAGTCTTTAATGAAAAACTGTTTTTT,CSVGVFNEKLFF
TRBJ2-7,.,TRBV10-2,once,TGCGCCAGCAGAGCTGGGGCTAGCGACGAGCAGTACTTC,CASRAGASDEQYF
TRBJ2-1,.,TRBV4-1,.,TGCGCCAGCAGCTGGGCGAAGTTAGCCTACAATGAGCAGTTCTTC,CASSWAKLAYNEQFF